This TCR beta chain was identified in a study of multiple sclerosis patients with progressive multifocal leukoencephalopathy. Method: immunoSEQ multiplex PCR; TCRdb's copy keeps in-frame clones and lacks some. Among around 25,000 clones listed, approximately 89% were seen once. On this clone itself: Its antigen remains unidentified.

Study-wide points: Expanded clones at PML onset predated and persisted through natalizumab therapy.

The CDR3 loop spans 14 amino acids. Per germline, CDR1 SGHAT and CDR2 FQNNGV. The junction had 4 bases not matched to a gene; V was cut back by 4 bases and J by 1 base. Time point: approximately 12 months of natalizumab therapy. Sequenced here: PBMCs, sampled from a patient treated with natalizumab. The gene calls are TRBV11-2 and TRBJ2-7, with 7 bases aligning to TRBD1. The clonotype was recovered from a man younger than 45 with multiple sclerosis. The CDR3 here is CASSSYRGSYEQYF. CDR3 nucleotide sequence: TGTGCCAGCAGCTCATACAGGGGATCCTACGAGCAGTACTTC.